The subject of this entry is one T cell receptor beta chain. Its cognate antigen is unknown. The data stem from a study of OX40 agonist ivuxolimab in advanced cancers. Assay: immunoSEQ multiplex PCR; the TCRdb copy retains only in-frame clones and omits some. In the table there are 60,000 or so clones, about 87% of which are singletons. Study findings and constraints: Normalized expansion of T-cell clones was also low for some nonresponders.

Patients with autoimmune history or systemic immunosuppression were excluded. Trimming stripped 4 bases from V and 7 bases from J, with 10 bases between. Germline CDR1 and CDR2: SNHLY and FYNNEI. This CDR3 has 13 amino acids. The chain recombines TRBV2 with TRBJ2-2; D remains unclear. Here the sequenced sample was CD4+ or CD8+ T cells sorted from blood, taken in a trial of the OX40 agonist ivuxolimab. This receptor was taken from an adult with an advanced solid tumor such as melanoma, head and neck, liver or kidney cancer. The CDR3 reads CASSVDIGGELFF. The CDR3 bases are TGTGCCAGCAGTGTTGACATCGGCGGGGAGCTGTTTTTT.